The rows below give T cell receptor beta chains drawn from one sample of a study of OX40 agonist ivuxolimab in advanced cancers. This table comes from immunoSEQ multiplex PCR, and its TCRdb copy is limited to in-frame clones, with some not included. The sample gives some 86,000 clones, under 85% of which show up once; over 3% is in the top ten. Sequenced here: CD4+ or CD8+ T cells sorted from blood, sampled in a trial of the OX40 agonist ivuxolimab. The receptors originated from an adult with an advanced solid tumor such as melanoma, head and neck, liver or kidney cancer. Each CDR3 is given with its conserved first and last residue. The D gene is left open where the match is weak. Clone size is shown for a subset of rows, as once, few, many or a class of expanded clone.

CDR3 DNA: TGTGCCAGCAGCGACGGGTCGGGGATGAACACTGAAGCTTTCTTT; CDR3 protein: CASSDGSGMNTEAFF; D gene: NA; J gene: TRBJ1-1; V gene: TRBV9; clone size: NA
CDR3 DNA: TGTGCCAGCAGTGAAGCGCTTCGCGAAAAACTGTTTTTT; CDR3 protein: CASSEALREKLFF; D gene: NA; J gene: TRBJ1-4; V gene: TRBV6-1; clone size: NA
CDR3 DNA: TGTGCCAGCAGCTCCCGGTCGCAGTCCTACGAGCAGTACTTC; CDR3 protein: CASSSRSQSYEQYF; D gene: NA; J gene: TRBJ2-7; V gene: TRBV11-3; clone size: NA
CDR3 DNA: TGTGCCAGTGGTTTCATAGCGGGAGAGTCTCTATACAATGAGCAGTTCTTC; CDR3 protein: CASGFIAGESLYNEQFF; D gene: TRBD2; J gene: TRBJ2-1; V gene: TRBV19; clone size: NA
CDR3 DNA: TGCGCCAGCTGCAACGGGTTCGGAGGGGAGCAGTACTTC; CDR3 protein: CASCNGFGGEQYF; D gene: NA; J gene: TRBJ2-7; V gene: TRBV5-1; clone size: once
CDR3 DNA: TGCGCCAGCAGCTTACCAACCACCTACGAGCAGTACTTC; CDR3 protein: CASSLPTTYEQYF; D gene: NA; J gene: TRBJ2-7; V gene: TRBV5-1; clone size: NA
CDR3 DNA: TGTGCCAGCAGCGTAGAGGCTCAAAGGAATGAGCAGTTCTTC; CDR3 protein: CASSVEAQRNEQFF; D gene: NA; J gene: TRBJ2-1; V gene: TRBV9; clone size: NA
CDR3 DNA: TGCGCCAGCAGCTTGATGGGACAGGATCAAGAGACCCAGTACTTC; CDR3 protein: CASSLMGQDQETQYF; D gene: TRBD1; J gene: TRBJ2-5; V gene: TRBV5-1; clone size: NA
CDR3 DNA: TGCAGCGTGGAACTAAATTTGGGAGATACGCAGTATTTT; CDR3 protein: CSVELNLGDTQYF; D gene: NA; J gene: TRBJ2-3; V gene: TRBV29-1; clone size: NA
CDR3 DNA: TGTGCCAGCAGTAGGGACAGGGAGACGAGTCAGCCCCAGCATTTT; CDR3 protein: CASSRDRETSQPQHF; D gene: TRBD1; J gene: TRBJ1-5; V gene: TRBV6-6; clone size: few
CDR3 DNA: TGCGCCAGCAGCCAAACTGAGGCACGATTGGGAGGAGACGAGCAGTACTTC; CDR3 protein: CASSQTEARLGGDEQYF; D gene: NA; J gene: TRBJ2-7; V gene: TRBV4-1; clone size: NA
CDR3 DNA: TGTGCCAGTAGTACGACAGGGGGGGCTGAAGCTTTCTTT; CDR3 protein: CASSTTGGAEAFF; D gene: TRBD1; J gene: TRBJ1-1; V gene: TRBV19; clone size: NA
CDR3 DNA: TGCGCCAGCAGCTCCCTAGCGGTGGGCTCCGAGCAGTACTTC; CDR3 protein: CASSSLAVGSEQYF; D gene: TRBD2; J gene: TRBJ2-7; V gene: TRBV5-1; clone size: NA
CDR3 DNA: TGTGCCAGCAGGGGTACGGGGACTAGCGGGAACTACGAGCAGTACTTC; CDR3 protein: CASRGTGTSGNYEQYF; D gene: TRBD2; J gene: TRBJ2-7; V gene: TRBV27; clone size: once
CDR3 DNA: TGCAGCGCCCAAAGTTTCACCGGGGAGCTGTTTTTT; CDR3 protein: CSAQSFTGELFF; D gene: NA; J gene: TRBJ2-2; V gene: TRBV29-1; clone size: NA
CDR3 DNA: TGTGCCTGGAGTGGGAGGACAGGGAGGAAGGAAAAACTGTTTTTT; CDR3 protein: CAWSGRTGRKEKLFF; D gene: TRBD1; J gene: TRBJ1-4; V gene: TRBV30; clone size: NA
CDR3 DNA: TGTGCCAGCTCCTCCCGGGACAGGGGAGGCGAGACCCAGTACTTC; CDR3 protein: CASSSRDRGGETQYF; D gene: TRBD1; J gene: TRBJ2-5; V gene: TRBV28; clone size: NA
CDR3 DNA: TGTGCCAGCACCCGGAGAGCATTGACCCTGGAGACCCAGTACTTC; CDR3 protein: CASTRRALTLETQYF; D gene: NA; J gene: TRBJ2-5; V gene: TRBV28; clone size: NA
CDR3 DNA: TGTGCCAGCAGCTCCCAGGTGGACAGCTACGAGCAGTACTTC; CDR3 protein: CASSSQVDSYEQYF; D gene: NA; J gene: TRBJ2-7; V gene: TRBV7-6; clone size: NA
CDR3 DNA: TGTGCCAGCAGCCCTGTAGCGGGGACCGGGGAGCTGTTTTTT; CDR3 protein: CASSPVAGTGELFF; D gene: TRBD2; J gene: TRBJ2-2; V gene: TRBV27; clone size: NA
CDR3 DNA: TGTGCCAGCAGCTTAGTTCCAGGGGCCAACACCCGGGAGCTGTTTTTT; CDR3 protein: CASSLVPGANTRELFF; D gene: NA; J gene: TRBJ2-2; V gene: TRBV7-3; clone size: NA
CDR3 DNA: TGTGCCCGGAGTGTCGGGACTGCCTTCTACGAGCAGTACTTC; CDR3 protein: CARSVGTAFYEQYF; D gene: NA; J gene: TRBJ2-7; V gene: TRBV30; clone size: once
CDR3 DNA: TGTGCCAGCAGCTTGGCCGGCGGCTCTGGAAACACCATATATTTT; CDR3 protein: CASSLAGGSGNTIYF; D gene: NA; J gene: TRBJ1-3; V gene: TRBV5-5; clone size: few
CDR3 DNA: TGTGCCAGCAGGTTTTTCGGCGGGGGCGACTATGGCTACACCTTC; CDR3 protein: CASRFFGGGDYGYTF; D gene: NA; J gene: TRBJ1-2; V gene: TRBV7-3; clone size: NA
CDR3 DNA: TGTGCCATCAGTAATCAGCCTCAGGGTGGCGAGCAGTACTTC; CDR3 protein: CAISNQPQGGEQYF; D gene: NA; J gene: TRBJ2-7; V gene: TRBV10-3; clone size: few
CDR3 DNA: TGTGCCAGCAGCTTAGCCGGGCCGAGTAGGTTTGCAACTAATGAAAAACTGTTTTTT; CDR3 protein: CASSLAGPSRFATNEKLFF; D gene: NA; J gene: TRBJ1-4; V gene: TRBV7-8; clone size: once
CDR3 DNA: TGTGCCAGCAGCTCAAGACAGGGCGGCACAGATACGCAGTATTTT; CDR3 protein: CASSSRQGGTDTQYF; D gene: TRBD1; J gene: TRBJ2-3; V gene: TRBV9; clone size: once
CDR3 DNA: TGTGCCAGCCAGGACAGGGGGGGCGAGAAGGTCTACGAGCAGTACTTC; CDR3 protein: CASQDRGGEKVYEQYF; D gene: TRBD1; J gene: TRBJ2-7; V gene: TRBV6-6; clone size: NA
CDR3 DNA: TGTGCCAGCAGTTACTCAGAAGGGGGAGAGGAGACCCAGTACTTC; CDR3 protein: CASSYSEGGEETQYF; D gene: NA; J gene: TRBJ2-5; V gene: TRBV6-5; clone size: NA
CDR3 DNA: TGTGCCAGCTCACCGTCAGGGGTCGAGCAGTACTTC; CDR3 protein: CASSPSGVEQYF; D gene: NA; J gene: TRBJ2-7; V gene: TRBV18; clone size: NA
CDR3 DNA: TGTGCCAGCAGTTTCTTGGGGAGCAATCAGCCCCAGCATTTT; CDR3 protein: CASSFLGSNQPQHF; D gene: NA; J gene: TRBJ1-5; V gene: TRBV28; clone size: NA
CDR3 DNA: TGTGCCAGCAGTTTCTCAGGGGCCGAGCAGTACTTC; CDR3 protein: CASSFSGAEQYF; D gene: NA; J gene: TRBJ2-7; V gene: TRBV27; clone size: NA
CDR3 DNA: TGTGCCAGCAGCTTCTCAGACAGGTTGTACACTGAAGCTTTCTTT; CDR3 protein: CASSFSDRLYTEAFF; D gene: NA; J gene: TRBJ1-1; V gene: TRBV11-2; clone size: NA
CDR3 DNA: TGTGCCAGCAGCCTCAGGGTCGAGCAGTACTTC; CDR3 protein: CASSLRVEQYF; D gene: NA; J gene: TRBJ2-7; V gene: TRBV28; clone size: NA
CDR3 DNA: TGTGCCAGTAGTGTCGCTACCACAGATACGCAGTATTTT; CDR3 protein: CASSVATTDTQYF; D gene: NA; J gene: TRBJ2-3; V gene: TRBV19; clone size: NA
CDR3 DNA: TGTGCCAGTAGTATTCTGGGGACTAGCACAGATACGCAGTATTTT; CDR3 protein: CASSILGTSTDTQYF; D gene: NA; J gene: TRBJ2-3; V gene: TRBV19; clone size: NA
CDR3 DNA: TGTGCCAGCAGCCAAGCTAAGCGGACAGCTCAGAACACCGGGGAGCTGTTTTTT; CDR3 protein: CASSQAKRTAQNTGELFF; D gene: NA; J gene: TRBJ2-2; V gene: TRBV14; clone size: NA
CDR3 DNA: TGCAGCGTTGACGTAGGCCAGGGGGTCTCTGGGGCCAACGTCCTGACTTTC; CDR3 protein: CSVDVGQGVSGANVLTF; D gene: TRBD1; J gene: TRBJ2-6; V gene: TRBV29-1; clone size: NA
CDR3 DNA: TGTGCCAGCTCACCAGGGTCAGGGGAGGGGTACGAGCAGTACTTC; CDR3 protein: CASSPGSGEGYEQYF; D gene: NA; J gene: TRBJ2-7; V gene: TRBV18; clone size: NA
CDR3 DNA: TGTGCCAGCAGCCCGGGGTTTCGAGACACTGAAGCTTTCTTT; CDR3 protein: CASSPGFRDTEAFF; D gene: NA; J gene: TRBJ1-1; V gene: TRBV7-3; clone size: NA
CDR3 DNA: TGTGCCAGCAGCACCCATCCGGGACTAGCGGTATACAATGAGCAGTTCTTC; CDR3 protein: CASSTHPGLAVYNEQFF; D gene: NA; J gene: TRBJ2-1; V gene: TRBV21-1; clone size: NA
CDR3 DNA: TGTGCCACCAGCAGAGACGCCGGGACAGGCGTGAACACCGGGGAGCTGTTTTTT; CDR3 protein: CATSRDAGTGVNTGELFF; D gene: TRBD1; J gene: TRBJ2-2; V gene: TRBV15; clone size: NA
CDR3 DNA: TGTGCCAGCAGCGTAGAGGGGAACACTGAAGCTTTCTTT; CDR3 protein: CASSVEGNTEAFF; D gene: NA; J gene: TRBJ1-1; V gene: TRBV9; clone size: NA
CDR3 DNA: TGTGCCATCAGTGATGCAGGGCGGAACATGAACACTGAAGCTTTCTTT; CDR3 protein: CAISDAGRNMNTEAFF; D gene: NA; J gene: TRBJ1-1; V gene: TRBV10-3; clone size: NA
CDR3 DNA: TGTGCCAGCAGCGAACAGGGCAATGAGCAGTTCTTC; CDR3 protein: CASSEQGNEQFF; D gene: NA; J gene: TRBJ2-1; V gene: TRBV6-1; clone size: NA
CDR3 DNA: TGTGCCAGCAGAAACAGGGTAGCGGACACCATATATTTT; CDR3 protein: CASRNRVADTIYF; D gene: NA; J gene: TRBJ1-3; V gene: TRBV5-8; clone size: NA
CDR3 DNA: TGTGCCAGCAGTGAATCGGGCGGGAGTGGGAATGAGCAGTTCTTC; CDR3 protein: CASSESGGSGNEQFF; D gene: TRBD2; J gene: TRBJ2-1; V gene: TRBV25-1; clone size: NA
CDR3 DNA: TGTGCCAGCAGGAGACGGACTAGCGACCAAGAGACCCAGTACTTC; CDR3 protein: CASRRRTSDQETQYF; D gene: TRBD2; J gene: TRBJ2-5; V gene: TRBV2; clone size: NA
CDR3 DNA: TGTGCCAGCAGTAATACTGGGATCGGCAGGGGAATTCGGGGCTACACCTTC; CDR3 protein: CASSNTGIGRGIRGYTF; D gene: NA; J gene: TRBJ1-2; V gene: TRBV28; clone size: NA
CDR3 DNA: TGTGCCAGCAGCTTACTGTCCTCCTCTAGTGAAAAACTGTTTTTT; CDR3 protein: CASSLLSSSSEKLFF; D gene: NA; J gene: TRBJ1-4; V gene: TRBV7-8; clone size: NA
CDR3 DNA: TGTGCCAGCAGTTCCCCGGACAGGGGGATGATCGGGGAGCTGTTTTTT; CDR3 protein: CASSSPDRGMIGELFF; D gene: TRBD1; J gene: TRBJ2-2; V gene: TRBV6-5; clone size: NA
CDR3 DNA: TGTGCCAGCAGCCCCTTGTATCCCGGGGAGCTGTTTTTT; CDR3 protein: CASSPLYPGELFF; D gene: NA; J gene: TRBJ2-2; V gene: TRBV14; clone size: NA
CDR3 DNA: TGTGCCAGTAGTATATGGAGCGGGAAGGGCAATGAGCAGTTCTTC; CDR3 protein: CASSIWSGKGNEQFF; D gene: TRBD2; J gene: TRBJ2-1; V gene: TRBV19; clone size: NA
CDR3 DNA: TGTGCCAGCAGCTTAAATCCTAGCTCCTACAATGAGCAGTTCTTC; CDR3 protein: CASSLNPSSYNEQFF; D gene: NA; J gene: TRBJ2-1; V gene: TRBV7-3; clone size: NA
CDR3 DNA: TGTGCCAGCAGCCCCATAGCGGGAGCCACAGATACGCAGTATTTT; CDR3 protein: CASSPIAGATDTQYF; D gene: TRBD2; J gene: TRBJ2-3; V gene: TRBV7-3; clone size: NA
CDR3 DNA: TGTGCCAGCAGTTACTCCGACCTCTCCTACGAGCAGTACTTC; CDR3 protein: CASSYSDLSYEQYF; D gene: NA; J gene: TRBJ2-7; V gene: TRBV6-5; clone size: NA
CDR3 DNA: TGTGCCAGCAGCCCGACTAGCGGACCCTACGAGCAGTACTTC; CDR3 protein: CASSPTSGPYEQYF; D gene: TRBD2; J gene: TRBJ2-7; V gene: TRBV7-9; clone size: NA